Presented here are 14 T cell receptor beta chains from one specimen sequenced in a study of blood T cell repertoires in COVID-19. Generated by immunoSEQ multiplex PCR, the TCRdb table keeps only in-frame clones and is missing some. The sample holds 100,000 to 150,000 clones; 88% are singletons and the top ten take around 2.1%. The specimen was peripheral blood. Receptor source: a man aged 70-80 years with active COVID-19.

The CDR3 nucleotides are TGTGCCAGCAGTCCGGGACAGGGTTACGAGCAGTACTTC. Translation: CASSPGQGYEQYF. J is TRBJ2-7 and V is TRBV12-3 or TRBV12-4, with 9 positions matching TRBD1. Unmatched junction bases numbered 3, after V lost 5 bases and J lost 4 bases. The CDR3 consists of 13 residues.

V usage is TRBV27 and J usage is TRBJ1-5; 9 positions match TRBD1. Looked up from germline, CDR1 is MNHEY and CDR2 is SMNVEV (reference sequence). V shed 6 bases and J 7 bases; nucleotides not matched to a gene: 10. The CDR3 runs to 15 residues. DNA of the CDR3: TGTGCCAGCAGACCCAGAACAGGGGGCGGCCAGCCCCAGCATTTT. This translates into CASRPRTGGGQPQHF.

J is TRBJ2-7 and V is TRBV6-6; 9 positions match TRBD1. The CDR3 covers 13 residues. CDR1 and CDR2 (germline): MNHNY, SVGAGI (reference sequence). J lost 2 bases, V lost 8 bases, and 4 bases had no gene match. Here the CDR3 DNA reads TGTGCCAGCTGTGGGACAGGGACCTACGAGCAGTACTTC. Translation: CASCGTGTYEQYF.

The chain links TRBV5-4 to TRBJ2-3; 7 nucleotides match TRBD2. Germline V gene data show CDR1 as SGHNT and CDR2 as YYREEE (reference sequence). V was clipped by 3 bases and J by 1 base; unmatched bases: 11. This CDR3 has 17 amino acids. CDR3 nucleotide sequence: TGTGCCAGCAGCTCTCGACCTAGCGGAAGGGGCACAGATACGCAGTATTTT. Translation gives CASSSRPSGRGTDTQYF.

V is TRBV19 and J is TRBJ2-5; TRBD2 agrees at 13 bases. V gave up 1 base and J gave up 4 bases; unmatched junction bases: 3. This CDR3 has 16 residues. CDR1 and CDR2 (germline): LNHDA, SQIVND (reference sequence). In DNA, the CDR3 is TGTGCCAGTAGTATAGGGACTAGCGGGAGTATAGAGACCCAGTACTTC. The encoded protein is CASSIGTSGSIETQYF.

This clone was picked up one time. The V gene is TRBV7-9, the J gene TRBJ1-6, with D perhaps TRBD1 (5 bases). The CDR3 runs 12 residues. The V gene lost 3 bases and the J gene lost 11 bases, with 8 bases spanning the gap. Germline CDR1 and CDR2: SEHNR and FQNEAQ (reference sequence). CDR3 protein: CASSLAGAPLHF. CDR3 in DNA: TGTGCCAGCAGCTTGGCGGGGGCACCCCTCCACTTT.

The genes are TRBV27 and TRBJ1-1; a possible D gene is TRBD1 (5 bases). V dropped 6 bases and J dropped 2 bases, with 13 bases sitting between them. CDR1 is MNHEY, CDR2 SMNVEV, per germline (reference sequence). The CDR3 extends over 14 amino acids. The CDR3, as DNA: TGTGCCAGCAGGCCAGGGCAGATTAACACTGAAGCTTTCTTT. It is translated as CASRPGQINTEAFF.

The chain joins TRBV5-1 to TRBJ2-6; TRBD1 might be the D (6 bases). Between the trimmed V and J ends, which lost 0 bases and 3 bases, there was a span of 13 bases. The CDR3 runs 17 residues. CDR1 SGHRS and CDR2 YFSETQ come from the germline V gene. This CDR3 reads CASSLGTGKLGANVLTF. CDR3 DNA: TGCGCCAGCAGCTTGGGAACAGGGAAACTTGGGGCCAACGTCCTGACTTTC.

The V gene is TRBV2, the J gene TRBJ1-2; the D gene is possibly TRBD1 (5 bases). The length of the CDR3 is 13 residues. Germline V gene lookup returns CDR1 SNHLY and CDR2 FYNNEI. Trimming took 7 bases from V and 4 from J, leaving 13 bases between them. Here the CDR3 DNA reads TGTGCCAGCACAGGAAGGGGAACCTATGGCTACACCTTC. It is translated as CASTGRGTYGYTF.

The chain is built from TRBV30 and TRBJ2-1, with TRBD1 matching 9 bases. V lost 5 bases to trimming and J lost 7 bases; unmatched junction nucleotides: 6. The CDR3 is 13 residues long. Germline V lookup: CDR1 GTSNPN, CDR2 SVGIG (reference sequence). CDR3 coding DNA: TGTGCCTGGGACAGGGGGTTAGTTAATGAGCAGTTCTTC. The encoded protein is CAWDRGLVNEQFF.

This clone was found once. This chain links TRBV3-1 (or the pseudogene TRBV3-2) with TRBJ2-3; D is unclear. Between the trimmed V and J ends, which lost 0 bases and 6 bases, there was a span of 16 bases. From germline, CDR1 is LGHDT and CDR2 YNNKEL (reference sequence). CDR3 size: 16 residues. CDR3 nucleotide sequence: TGTGCCAGCAGCCAAGATCCGGCTAGGAGATCCGATACGCAGTATTTT. This sequence encodes CASSQDPARRSDTQYF.

The V and J genes are TRBV5-4 and TRBJ1-4, with D possibly being TRBD1 (6 bases). The CDR3 is 14 residues long. Germline V lookup: CDR1 SGHNT, CDR2 YYREEE (reference sequence). Trimming took off 4 bases at V and 8 bases at J, with 15 bases between the two ends. The CDR3 nucleotides read TGTGCCAGCAGCAGGGGGGGTAGCGGCGAAAAACTGTTTTTT. Translating it yields CASSRGGSGEKLFF.

The CDR3 DNA reads as TGTGCCAGCTCACTGACAGGACTTAATGAAAAACTGTTTTTT. It specifies CASSLTGLNEKLFF. This chain uses TRBV18 with TRBJ1-4; tentatively, D is TRBD1 (6 bases). The CDR3 runs 14 residues. Germline V gives CDR1 KGHSH, CDR2 LQKENI. The V end lost 4 bases, the J end lost 4 bases, and 10 bases lay between the germline ends.

V usage is TRBV9 and J usage is TRBJ1-5; perhaps TRBD1 as D (5 bases). CDR1 and CDR2 (germline): SGDLS, YYNGEE. The CDR3 consists of 15 residues. Trimming left V 3 bases short and J 3 bases short, with 13 bases between. In DNA, the CDR3 is TGTGCCAGCAGCGCCAGGGAGGGGCTCAATCAGCCCCAGCATTTT. As protein: CASSAREGLNQPQHF.